Listed below are T cell receptor beta chains from one sample, sequenced in a study of cytomegalovirus exposure and HLA in healthy donors. Clones were read by immunoSEQ multiplex PCR, and TCRdb kept only the in-frame ones, dropping some. Of roughly 90,000 clones listed, 85% are singletons. Sequences were obtained from PBMCs. Source of these receptors: a man aged 18 to 29 in good health and CMV-seropositive. Both conserved end residues are part of each CDR3. D genes are given only for firm matches. Size values are once, few and many counts, or a class for expanded clones, and some rows have none.

clone size	D gene	V gene	J gene	CDR3 protein	CDR3 DNA
NA	NA	TRBV5-1	TRBJ2-1	CASSSGSGFSYNEQFF	TGCGCCAGCAGTTCAGGGTCCGGTTTCTCCTACAATGAGCAGTTCTTC
NA	NA	TRBV19	TRBJ2-3	CASSTRLSGSDTQYF	TGTGCCAGTAGTACCCGACTAAGCGGTTCAGATACGCAGTATTTT
NA	TRBD2	TRBV5-6	TRBJ2-2	CASSFPSGSGTGELFF	TGTGCCAGCAGCTTCCCTAGCGGGAGTGGAACCGGGGAGCTGTTTTTT
few	NA	TRBV19	TRBJ1-2	CASSIEGPEGGYTF	TGTGCCAGTAGTATAGAAGGCCCTGAGGGAGGCTACACCTTC
NA	TRBD2	TRBV27	TRBJ2-7	CASSPGLANREQYF	TGTGCCAGCAGTCCGGGACTAGCGAATCGGGAGCAGTACTTC
NA	TRBD1	TRBV2	TRBJ2-1	CASTGLRGRFNEQFF	TGTGCCAGCACCGGGTTGAGGGGGCGATTCAATGAGCAGTTCTTC
NA	TRBD1	TRBV5-1	TRBJ2-1	CASSPGQINEQFF	TGCGCCAGCAGCCCGGGACAGATCAATGAGCAGTTCTTC
NA	NA	TRBV29-1	TRBJ2-2	CSVYPQGAGELFF	TGCAGCGTTTACCCTCAGGGTGCCGGGGAGCTGTTTTTT
NA	NA	TRBV7-2	TRBJ2-1	CASSLGFSNEQFF	TGTGCCAGCAGCTTAGGTTTTAGCAATGAGCAGTTCTTC
NA	TRBD1	TRBV2	TRBJ2-2	CASVNRGTTGELFF	TGTGCCAGCGTTAACAGGGGGACCACCGGGGAGCTGTTTTTT
NA	NA	TRBV18	TRBJ2-1	CASSPLGSSNEQFF	TGTGCCAGCTCACCTCTTGGGAGTAGCAATGAGCAGTTCTTC
NA	TRBD1	TRBV27	TRBJ2-1	CASSLAGGKYNEQFF	TGTGCCAGCAGTTTGGCAGGGGGCAAGTACAATGAGCAGTTCTTC
NA	TRBD1	TRBV5-1	TRBJ1-4	CASSSAGTGGEKLFF	TGCGCCAGCAGCTCTGCCGGGACAGGGGGCGAAAAACTGTTTTTT
once	TRBD2	TRBV5-1	TRBJ2-3	CASSLLATSTDTQYF	TGCGCCAGCAGCTTACTAGCGACAAGCACAGATACGCAGTATTTT
once	NA	TRBV19	TRBJ1-5	CASSVYDLWSRDYQPQHF	TGTGCCAGTAGTGTATATGATTTGTGGTCAAGGGACTATCAGCCCCAGCATTTT
NA	TRBD1	TRBV7-2	TRBJ2-4	CASSLRTGAKNIQYF	TGTGCCAGCAGCCTTCGGACAGGGGCCAAAAACATTCAGTACTTC
NA	TRBD2	TRBV18	TRBJ2-1	CASSPASGSNEQFF	TGTGCCAGCTCACCGGCTAGCGGGAGTAATGAGCAGTTCTTC
NA	TRBD1	TRBV7-9	TRBJ2-4	CASSLSGQGAKNIQYF	TGTGCCAGCAGCTTATCCGGACAGGGAGCCAAAAACATTCAGTACTTC
once	NA	TRBV11-3	TRBJ1-2	CASSLDPGLGYTF	TGTGCCAGCAGCTTAGACCCAGGGCTAGGCTACACCTTC
once	NA	TRBV28	TRBJ2-7	CASSLYPVAGGPYEQYF	TGTGCCAGCAGTTTATACCCGGTGGCAGGGGGGCCCTACGAGCAGTACTTC
NA	TRBD2	TRBV5-1	TRBJ2-7	CASSLGGGDSYEQYF	TGCGCCAGCAGCTTGGGTGGGGGGGACTCCTACGAGCAGTACTTC
once	TRBD2	TRBV10-3	TRBJ2-1	CAIGLAGVWGHNEQFF	TGTGCCATCGGACTAGCGGGAGTGTGGGGGCACAATGAGCAGTTCTTC
NA	NA	TRBV9	TRBJ1-1	CASSVQPGVNTEAFF	TGTGCCAGCAGCGTACAGCCAGGGGTGAACACTGAAGCTTTCTTT
NA	NA	TRBV7-6	TRBJ2-2	CASSLEGTGELFF	TGTGCCAGCAGCTTAGAGGGGACCGGGGAGCTGTTTTTT
NA	TRBD1	TRBV5-6	TRBJ1-4	CASSERTGGREKLFF	TGTGCCAGCAGCGAAAGGACAGGGGGTCGTGAAAAACTGTTTTTT
NA	TRBD2	TRBV5-1	TRBJ2-3	CASSLLAGGIDTQYF	TGCGCCAGCAGCTTGCTAGCGGGAGGGATAGATACGCAGTATTTT
once	TRBD2	TRBV7-9	TRBJ2-7	CASSDPLAGNYEQYF	TGTGCCAGCAGCGATCCTCTAGCGGGAAACTACGAGCAGTACTTC
NA	TRBD1	TRBV15	TRBJ1-2	CATSRDPGQGYGYTF	TGTGCCACCAGCAGAGACCCGGGACAGGGCTATGGCTACACCTTC
few	NA	TRBV28	TRBJ1-2	CASSLGGLPGYTF	TGTGCCAGCAGTTTAGGGGGCCTGCCGGGCTACACCTTC
NA	TRBD2	TRBV7-2	TRBJ2-3	CASSLGLAGVYTDTQYF	TGTGCCAGCAGCTTAGGCCTAGCGGGAGTTTATACAGATACGCAGTATTTT
NA	NA	TRBV11-3	TRBJ1-3	CASSLDPPQTRYSGNTIYF	TGTGCCAGCAGCTTAGACCCCCCGCAGACACGATACTCTGGAAACACCATATATTTT
NA	NA	TRBV28	TRBJ2-5	CASSSNGQKETQYF	TGTGCCAGCAGTTCTAACGGACAGAAAGAGACCCAGTACTTC
NA	NA	TRBV5-6	TRBJ2-1	CASSSTSGSNEQFF	TGTGCCAGCAGCTCAACCAGCGGCAGCAATGAGCAGTTCTTC
NA	NA	TRBV6-1	TRBJ2-2	CASSEVWSTGELFF	TGTGCCAGCAGTGAAGTGTGGAGCACCGGGGAGCTGTTTTTT
NA	TRBD1	TRBV27	TRBJ2-2	CASSSPTGAFGTGELFF	TGTGCCAGCAGTTCCCCGACAGGGGCTTTCGGGACCGGGGAGCTGTTTTTT
once	NA	TRBV9	TRBJ2-5	CASSVGQEETQYF	TGTGCCAGCAGCGTAGGTCAGGAAGAGACCCAGTACTTC